The 32 T cell receptor beta chains listed next were all sequenced from one sample in a study of blood T cell repertoires in COVID-19. Assay: immunoSEQ multiplex PCR; the TCRdb copy retains only in-frame clones and omits some. The sample has fewer than 200,000 clones; more than 80% are singletons. Sequences were obtained from PBMCs or T cells enriched from blood (not recorded which). These receptors originate from a man aged 50-60 years who had recovered from COVID-19.

The chain combines TRBV28 with TRBJ1-1, with a possible D match to TRBD1 (5 bases). Germline V gene sequence: CDR1 MDHEN, CDR2 SYDVKM. V gave up 7 bases and J gave up 0 bases, with 15 bases separating them. CDR3 length: 15 amino acids. The CDR3 DNA reads as TGTGCCAGCATACCCAATACGGGGGTGAACACTGAAGCTTTCTTT. Its translation: CASIPNTGVNTEAFF.

The V call is TRBV27, the J call TRBJ1-1; tentatively, D is TRBD1 (5 bases). The CDR3 runs to 14 residues. Germline CDR1 reads MNHEY; CDR2 reads SMNVEV (reference sequence). Trimming stripped 2 bases from V and 4 bases from J, with 11 bases between. The CDR3 coding sequence is TGTGCCAGCAGTTTAAAGGTCGGGGGCACTGAAGCTTTCTTT. It is translated as CASSLKVGGTEAFF.

This chain joins TRBV9 and TRBJ2-1, with 11 bases matching TRBD2. The J segment lost 11 bases and the V segment lost 4 bases, leaving 11 bases of the junction unmatched. The CDR3 is made up of 15 amino acids. The germline V gene has CDR1 SGDLS and CDR2 YYNGEE. CDR3 sequence reads: CASSSGLAAQNQQFF. CDR3 in DNA: TGTGCCAGCAGCTCGGGACTAGCGGCCCAGAATCAGCAGTTCTTC.

The rearrangement links TRBV19 to TRBJ2-6, with 10 bases matching TRBD1. The CDR3 is 17 amino acids. The junction had 9 bases not matched to a gene; V was cut back by 6 bases and J by 4 bases. CDR1 and CDR2 (germline): LNHDA, SQIVND (reference sequence). In nucleotides, the CDR3 is TGTGCCAGTAGGTCAAGACAGGGGGCGATAGGGGCCAACGTCCTGACTTTC. Residues: CASRSRQGAIGANVLTF.

The rearrangement uses TRBV11-2 and TRBJ2-2, with D tentatively TRBD1 (6 bases). Germline loops: CDR1 SGHAT, CDR2 FQNNGV. Between the trimmed V and J ends, which lost 4 bases and 6 bases, there was a span of 15 bases. The CDR3 sequence is 15 residues long. CDR3 sequence: CASSWGQGRSGELFF. In nucleotides, the CDR3 is TGTGCCAGCAGCTGGGGGCAGGGAAGGTCCGGGGAGCTGTTTTTT.

The chain has TRBV9 and TRBJ2-6; perhaps TRBD2 as D (6 bases). Trimming removed 6 bases from V and 1 base from J, with 14 bases in between. The V gene's germline CDR1 is SGDLS and CDR2 YYNGEE. The CDR3 is 16 residues long. The CDR3 nucleotides are TGTGCCAGCACCCTCACGGAGGGTTCTGGGGCCAACGTCCTGACTTTC. Its translation is CASTLTEGSGANVLTF.

The V call is TRBV9, the J call TRBJ1-1; TRBD1 agrees at 7 bases. Losses at the gene ends were 3 bases for V and 8 bases for J; bases not matched to a gene: 7. This CDR3 is 13 amino acids long. CDR1 is SGDLS and CDR2 is YYNGEE in the germline V gene. The CDR3 DNA is TGTGCCAGCAGCGGGCAGGGGGGTCCCGAAGCTTTCTTT. Translation gives CASSGQGGPEAFF.

The V call is TRBV10-3, the J call TRBJ1-2, with 7 bases that match TRBD1. V was clipped by 4 bases and J by 8 bases; unmatched bases: 10. The length of the CDR3 is 14 residues. Germline loops: CDR1 ENHRY, CDR2 SYGVKD. Written as DNA, the CDR3 is TGTGCCATCAGTGGGGGTGACAGGGTTGAAGGCTACACCTTC. This translates into CAISGGDRVEGYTF.

The chain carries TRBV28 and TRBJ2-3; no reliable D call. Trimming removed 3 bases from V and 0 bases from J, with 7 bases in between. Germline CDR1 reads MDHEN; CDR2 reads SYDVKM. There are 14 residues in the CDR3. Here the CDR3 reads CASSLFQSTDTQYF. CDR3 DNA: TGTGCCAGCAGTTTGTTCCAGAGCACAGATACGCAGTATTTT.

This chain joins TRBV27 and TRBJ2-7, with a weak D call TRBD2 (5 bases). The germline V gene encodes CDR1 MNHEY and CDR2 SMNVEV (reference sequence). Between the trimmed V and J ends, which lost 4 bases and 5 bases, there was a span of 15 bases. The CDR3 consists of 14 residues. CDR3 DNA: TGTGCCAGCAGTTCCCCCGGAGGTGAGGACGAGCAGTACTTC. This sequence encodes CASSSPGGEDEQYF.

This clone showed up just a few times. V usage is TRBV5-6 and J usage is TRBJ2-1; tentatively, D is TRBD1 (5 bases). The length of the CDR3 is 13 residues. V was cut by 2 bases and J by 8 bases, with 11 bases left in between. The germline CDR1 and CDR2 sequences are SGHDT and YYEEEE. The CDR3 loop reads CASSLGVYDEQFF. The CDR3 DNA reads TGTGCCAGCAGCTTAGGGGTATACGATGAGCAGTTCTTC.

This chain joins TRBV9 and TRBJ2-2, with 8 bases aligning to TRBD2. The germline V gene encodes CDR1 SGDLS and CDR2 YYNGEE. This CDR3 comprises 13 residues. The junction had 9 bases not matched to a gene; V was cut back by 6 bases and J by 11 bases. The CDR3 loop is CASTIDSGGELFF. CDR3 in DNA: TGTGCCAGCACTATAGACAGCGGGGGAGAGCTGTTTTTT.

The chain joins TRBV4-2 to TRBJ1-2, with TRBD1 as a possible D gene (5 bases). Per germline, CDR1 LGHNA and CDR2 YNFKEQ. The CDR3 covers 16 residues. Trimming cost V 0 bases and J 0 bases, with 11 bases left between them. The DNA of the CDR3 is TGTGCCAGCAGCCAAGATTGGGGAGGGGCTAACTATGGCTACACCTTC. Translating it yields CASSQDWGGANYGYTF.

This rearrangement joins TRBV5-4 to TRBJ1-3; unclear D gene. Trimming stripped 0 bases from V and 0 bases from J, with 7 bases between. Germline V gives CDR1 SGHNT, CDR2 YYREEE (reference sequence). The CDR3 covers 15 residues. The CDR3, as DNA: TGTGCCAGCAGCTTGGAAACTTTCTCTGGAAACACCATATATTTT. Residues: CASSLETFSGNTIYF.

About this clone itself: Other DNA sequences in this specimen translate into the identical CDR3. The chain employs TRBV4-1 and TRBJ2-1; D is unclear. Trimming stripped 1 base from V and 9 bases from J, with 7 bases between. The germline V gene encodes CDR1 MGHRA and CDR2 YSYEKL. This CDR3 has 12 amino acids. The CDR3 region has the DNA TGCGCCAGCAGCCAAGTGAGGAGTGAGCAGTTCTTC. Amino acids: CASSQVRSEQFF.

The chain joins TRBV10-1 to TRBJ2-1, with 8 bases lining up with TRBD2. V trimming: 0 bases; J trimming: 7 bases; junction bases outside the gene matches: 5. Germline values: CDR1 WNHNN, CDR2 SYGVQD (reference sequence). CDR3 size: 15 residues. The CDR3 region is CASSESAGGANEQFF. The CDR3 DNA reads as TGCGCCAGCAGTGAGTCGGCCGGGGGGGCAAATGAGCAGTTCTTC.

The genes are TRBV10-3 and TRBJ1-6, with TRBD1 as a possible D gene (5 bases). The germline V and J ends were trimmed by 7 bases and 10 bases, with 14 bases remaining between them. The CDR3 sequence is 13 residues long. CDR1 and CDR2 from the germline V gene are ENHRY and SYGVKD. The CDR3 bases are TGTGCCATCACCCCGGGGGGGGTCTCACCCCTCCACTTT. Protein: CAITPGGVSPLHF.

The chain joins TRBV5-1 to TRBJ1-6; 7 nucleotides match TRBD1. The CDR3 spans 15 residues. Per the germline V gene, CDR1 is SGHRS and CDR2 is YFSETQ. J was trimmed by 7 bases and V by 0 bases; bases with no gene match: 4. The CDR3 sequence: CASSLESGGNSPLHF. In DNA form, the CDR3 reads TGCGCCAGCAGCTTGGAGTCAGGGGGAAATTCACCCCTCCACTTT. Using reference TRBV5-1 and TRBJ1-6 for the parts outside the CDR3, the full variable domain is KAGVTQTPRYLIKTRGQQVTLSCSPISGHRSVSWYQQTPGQGLQFLFEYFSETQRNKGNFPGRFSGRQFSNSRSEMNVSTLELGDSALYLCASSLESGGNSPLHFGNGTRLTVT.

The chain couples TRBV4-2 to TRBJ1-2, with 9 positions matching TRBD1. Germline trimming cut 1 base from V and 8 bases from J; bases unmatched to any gene: 2. The CDR3 spans 13 residues. In germline, CDR1 is LGHNA, CDR2 YNFKEQ. In DNA, the CDR3 is TGTGCCAGCAGCCAAGGCGGGACAGGGGGCTACACCTTC. It specifies CASSQGGTGGYTF.

The chain combines TRBV29-1 with TRBJ2-3; the match to TRBD2 covers 13 bases. Trimming cost V 6 bases and J 3 bases; bases outside gene matches: 6. Looked up from germline, CDR1 is SQVTM and CDR2 is ANQGSEA. CDR3 size: 15 residues. The CDR3 loop reads CSVSTSGGATDTQYF. CDR3 nucleotide sequence: TGCAGCGTATCTACTAGCGGGGGGGCAACAGATACGCAGTATTTT.

This clone was seen only a few times. V usage is TRBV5-1 and J usage is TRBJ1-2; weak D call: TRBD1 (5 bases). V lost 3 bases, J lost 2 bases, and 8 bases lay in between. From germline, CDR1 is SGHRS and CDR2 YFSETQ. The CDR3 length is 13 residues. DNA for the CDR3: TGCGCCAGCAGCTCCAAGGGGAACTATGGCTACACCTTC. Translation: CASSSKGNYGYTF.

The genes are TRBV5-6 and TRBJ1-5, with TRBD1 as a possible D gene (6 bases). Germline V lookup: CDR1 SGHDT, CDR2 YYEEEE. The CDR3 has 15 amino acids. V lost 2 bases and J lost 6, with 15 bases in between. The CDR3 loop reads CASSLRGQTSQPQHF. CDR3 bases: TGTGCCAGCAGCTTAAGAGGACAGACAAGTCAGCCCCAGCATTTT.

This chain uses TRBV23-1 with TRBJ1-2, with D perhaps TRBD1 (6 bases). TRBV23-1 is reported as an ORF; its role is uncertain. This CDR3 comprises 14 residues. Trimming removed 8 bases from V and 4 bases from J, with 17 bases in between. This chain's CDR3 is CASPTAGASYGYTF. CDR3 DNA: TGCGCCAGCCCAACCGCAGGGGCCAGCTATGGCTACACCTTC.

V usage is TRBV2 and J usage is TRBJ1-4, with 9 bases identical to TRBD1. The CDR3 is 16 amino acids. The germline gives CDR1 SNHLY, CDR2 FYNNEI. V trimming: 5 bases; J trimming: 4 bases; junction bases outside the gene matches: 8. CDR3 DNA sequence: TGTGCCAGCAGTTCAAACACAGGGGGCCTTAATGAAAAACTGTTTTTT. Protein sequence: CASSSNTGGLNEKLFF.

The chain combines TRBV5-5 with TRBJ1-4, with D possibly being TRBD1 (5 bases). CDR1 SGHKS and CDR2 YYEKEE come from the germline V gene (reference sequence). This CDR3 spans 15 amino acids. The ends were cut back, 0 bases at V and 3 bases at J, with 9 bases in the middle. The chain's CDR3 is CASSLATRANEKLFF. In DNA form, the CDR3 reads TGTGCCAGCAGCTTGGCCACCAGGGCTAATGAAAAACTGTTTTTT.

The rearrangement links TRBV10-3 to TRBJ2-1; possible D gene TRBD2, 5 bases. V was trimmed by 8 bases and J by 2 bases, leaving 13 bases between them. The length of the CDR3 is 14 residues. Germline V gives CDR1 ENHRY, CDR2 SYGVKD. DNA for the CDR3: TGTGCCATCCATACAGAGGGAACCTACAATGAGCAGTTCTTC. This translates into CAIHTEGTYNEQFF.

The chain employs TRBV29-1 and TRBJ1-2; 7 nucleotides line up with TRBD1. The CDR3 spans 12 residues. The V and J ends lost 7 bases and 5 bases, in that order; junction bases with no gene match: 7. CDR1 and CDR2 (germline): SQVTM, ANQGSEA. The chain's CDR3 is CSAGTATYGYTF. The CDR3 bases are TGCAGCGCCGGGACAGCAACTTATGGCTACACCTTC.

The rearrangement joins TRBV5-5 to TRBJ2-1, with 7 positions matching TRBD2. Germline loops: CDR1 SGHKS, CDR2 YYEKEE (reference sequence). The CDR3 totals 15 residues. After removal of 4 bases from V and 7 bases from J, the junction contained 11 bases not matched to a gene. CDR3 coding DNA: TGTGCCAGCAGCGGCGGACTAGTCTCTATAAATGAGCAGTTCTTC. It is translated as CASSGGLVSINEQFF.

The chain recombines TRBV4-2 with TRBJ1-1; TRBD1 might be the D (6 bases). Per the germline V gene, CDR1 is LGHNA and CDR2 is YNFKEQ. V was clipped by 1 base and J by 7 bases, with 22 bases between them. CDR3 length equals 17 residues. CDR3 DNA sequence: TGTGCCAGCAGCCAAGGGCATGGGGACATGGTAGGTAATGAAGCTTTCTTT. This sequence encodes CASSQGHGDMVGNEAFF.

This chain connects TRBV11-1 to TRBJ2-1; 9 bases align to TRBD2. The germline gives CDR1 SGHAT, CDR2 FQDESV (reference sequence). This CDR3 comprises 15 residues. J was trimmed by 9 bases and V by 3 bases; bases with no gene match: 9. The CDR3 reads CASSFSAGGPGEQFF. For the CDR3, the DNA is TGTGCCAGCAGCTTTTCCGCGGGGGGGCCTGGTGAGCAGTTCTTC.

This chain connects TRBV15 to TRBJ1-5, with TRBD1 matching over 7 bases. The CDR3 sequence is 14 residues long. With 9 bases clipped from V and 7 bases from J, the junction kept 12 bases outside the gene matches. From germline, CDR1 is LNHNV and CDR2 YYDKDF (reference sequence). In DNA form, the CDR3 reads TGTGCCACAACCACCGACAGGGTGGGACAGCCCCAGCATTTT. Its translation: CATTTDRVGQPQHF.

The rearrangement uses TRBV7-3 and TRBJ2-7, with 7 nucleotides matching TRBD2. Unmatched junction bases numbered 10, after V lost 4 bases and J lost 7 bases. Looked up from germline, CDR1 is SGHTA and CDR2 is FQGTGA. The CDR3 runs to 14 residues. The CDR3 bases are TGTGCCAGCAGCTCTGGGCCGGGAGGAGGAGAGCAGTACTTC. It codes for CASSSGPGGGEQYF.